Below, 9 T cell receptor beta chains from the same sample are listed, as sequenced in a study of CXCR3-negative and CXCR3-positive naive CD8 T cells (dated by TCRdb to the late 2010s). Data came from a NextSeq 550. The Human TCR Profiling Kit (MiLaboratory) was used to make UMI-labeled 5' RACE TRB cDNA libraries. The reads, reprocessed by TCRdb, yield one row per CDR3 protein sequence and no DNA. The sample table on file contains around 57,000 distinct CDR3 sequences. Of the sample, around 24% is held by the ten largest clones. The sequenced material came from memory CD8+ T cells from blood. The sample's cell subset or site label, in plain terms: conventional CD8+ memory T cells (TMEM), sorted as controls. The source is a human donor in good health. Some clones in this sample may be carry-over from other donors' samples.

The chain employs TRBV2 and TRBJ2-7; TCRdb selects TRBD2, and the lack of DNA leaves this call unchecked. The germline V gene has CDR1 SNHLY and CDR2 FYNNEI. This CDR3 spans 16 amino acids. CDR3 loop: CASSSNPSGLAEEQYF.

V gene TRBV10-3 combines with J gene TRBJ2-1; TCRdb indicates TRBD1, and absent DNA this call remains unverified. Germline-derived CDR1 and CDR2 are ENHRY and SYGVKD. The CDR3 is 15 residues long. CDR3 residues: CAISEWVAKSHEQFF.

The CDR3 sequence is CARPGTGDTGELFF. This chain joins TRBV7-9 and TRBJ2-2; TCRdb calls TRBD1, which cannot be checked without DNA. This CDR3 comprises 14 residues. Per germline, CDR1 SEHNR and CDR2 FQNEAQ (reference sequence).

The CDR3 reads CASSPPMGWDEAFF. The V call is TRBV6-6, the J call TRBJ1-1; checking the TCRdb D call of TRBD1 is not possible without DNA. Germline CDR1 and CDR2: MNHNY and SVGAGI (reference sequence). The CDR3 length is 14 residues.

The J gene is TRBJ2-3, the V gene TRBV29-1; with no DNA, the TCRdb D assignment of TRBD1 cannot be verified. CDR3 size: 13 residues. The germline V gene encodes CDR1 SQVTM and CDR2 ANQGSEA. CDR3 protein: CSVEARGSIAQYF.

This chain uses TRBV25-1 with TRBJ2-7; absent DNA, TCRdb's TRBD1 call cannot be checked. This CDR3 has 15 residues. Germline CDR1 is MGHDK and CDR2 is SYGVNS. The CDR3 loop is CASSEYGTGIYEQYF.

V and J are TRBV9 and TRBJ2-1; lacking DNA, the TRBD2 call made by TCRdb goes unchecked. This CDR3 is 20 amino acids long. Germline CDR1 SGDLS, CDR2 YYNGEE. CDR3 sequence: CASSGDFGGRARSSYNEQFF.

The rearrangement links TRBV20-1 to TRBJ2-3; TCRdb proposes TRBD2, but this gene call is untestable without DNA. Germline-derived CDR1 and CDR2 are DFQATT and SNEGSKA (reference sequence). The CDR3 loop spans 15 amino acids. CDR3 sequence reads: CSARNLAGVTDTQYF.

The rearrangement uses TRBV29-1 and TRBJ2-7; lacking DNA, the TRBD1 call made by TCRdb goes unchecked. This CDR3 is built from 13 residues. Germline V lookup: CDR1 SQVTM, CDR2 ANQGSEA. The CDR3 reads CSVDRQGLDEQYF.